This T cell receptor (beta chain) was identified during a study of resident and recirculating memory T cells in vitiligo. This clone appeared once. Generated by immunoSEQ multiplex PCR, the TCRdb table keeps only in-frame clones and is missing some. Of 60,000 to 80,000 clones listed, approximately 93% are singletons. Sample: blood. The TCR was taken from a male donor with vitiligo.

The CDR3 reads CASSTSYEQYF. The CDR3 nucleotides are TGTGCCAGCAGTACTTCCTACGAGCAGTACTTC. V usage is TRBV27 and J usage is TRBJ2-7; D not resolved. The CDR3 contains 11 residues. From germline, CDR1 is MNHEY and CDR2 SMNVEV (reference sequence). Trimming shortened V by 5 bases and J by 1 base, and 3 bases separated the two germline ends.